One and the same sample provided the 7 T cell receptor beta chains below, sequenced in a study of blood T cell repertoires in COVID-19. Measured with immunoSEQ multiplex PCR; TCRdb has only the in-frame clones, and not every one. The sample holds approximately 150,000 clones, 80% to 90% seen once. Sequenced material: peripheral blood. These receptor sequences come from a woman of 80 years or more with acute or convalescent COVID-19.

The chain couples TRBV2 to TRBJ1-1; D not certain. CDR1 is SNHLY and CDR2 is FYNNEI in the germline V gene. The CDR3 totals 15 residues. V lost 7 bases and J 4 bases, leaving 19 bases between the germline ends. CDR3 protein: CASNSLWAMGTEAFF. CDR3 nucleotide sequence: TGTGCCAGCAATTCGTTGTGGGCTATGGGCACTGAAGCTTTCTTT.

V and J are TRBV11-2 and TRBJ2-2; 11 bases are shared with TRBD2. The germline CDR1 and CDR2 sequences are SGHAT and FQNNGV. The V and J ends lost 5 bases and 3 bases, in that order; junction bases with no gene match: 5. The CDR3 runs 16 residues. The CDR3 DNA is TGTGCCAGCAGCCTGGGGACTAGCGGTTACACCGGGGAGCTGTTTTTT. This codes for CASSLGTSGYTGELFF.

V gene TRBV30 combines with J gene TRBJ1-4, with 12 nucleotides matching TRBD1. The length of the CDR3 is 16 residues. Per the germline V gene, CDR1 is GTSNPN and CDR2 is SVGIG (reference sequence). The V gene end was trimmed by 1 base and the J gene end by 5 bases; junction bases not matched to a gene: 5. CDR3 region: CAWSEGTGGENEKLFF. For the CDR3, the DNA is TGTGCCTGGAGTGAAGGGACAGGGGGCGAAAATGAAAAACTGTTTTTT.

This chain connects TRBV6-2 or TRBV6-3 to TRBJ2-7; 11 bases are shared with TRBD2. Germline V lookup: CDR1 MNHEY, CDR2 SVGEGT. The CDR3 is 15 residues long. V dropped 4 bases and J dropped 7; count of bases not matched to a gene: 9. The CDR3 nucleotides are TGTGCCAGCAGTTCCCTACTAGCGGGAGAAGTTGAGCAGTACTTC. This gives the protein CASSSLLAGEVEQYF.

In this sample, this clone turned up a few times. The chain combines TRBV28 with TRBJ1-6; 9 positions agree with TRBD1. The CDR3 spans 16 residues. J lost 5 bases, V lost 2 bases, and 4 bases had no gene match. The germline CDR1 and CDR2 sequences are MDHEN and SYDVKM. DNA of the CDR3: TGTGCCAGCAGTTTACTACAGGGGGCTAATAATTCACCCCTCCACTTT. This translates into CASSLLQGANNSPLHF.

The chain is built from TRBV6-5 and TRBJ2-7; no clear D gene. V was trimmed by 6 bases and J by 0 bases, leaving 12 bases between them. CDR3 length: 14 amino acids. The germline V gene encodes CDR1 MNHEY and CDR2 SVGAGI. The CDR3 here is CASRPYGSSYEQYF. CDR3 coding DNA: TGTGCCAGCAGACCATATGGCAGCTCCTACGAGCAGTACTTC.

This chain uses TRBV19 with TRBJ2-1, with 11 bases aligning to TRBD2. V dropped 5 bases and J dropped 2; count of bases not matched to a gene: 2. The CDR3 sequence is 15 residues long. Germline loops: CDR1 LNHDA, CDR2 SQIVND (reference sequence). The CDR3 nucleotides are TGTGCCAGTAGTTATAGCGGGGGGGCCTACAATGAGCAGTTCTTC. Residues: CASSYSGGAYNEQFF.